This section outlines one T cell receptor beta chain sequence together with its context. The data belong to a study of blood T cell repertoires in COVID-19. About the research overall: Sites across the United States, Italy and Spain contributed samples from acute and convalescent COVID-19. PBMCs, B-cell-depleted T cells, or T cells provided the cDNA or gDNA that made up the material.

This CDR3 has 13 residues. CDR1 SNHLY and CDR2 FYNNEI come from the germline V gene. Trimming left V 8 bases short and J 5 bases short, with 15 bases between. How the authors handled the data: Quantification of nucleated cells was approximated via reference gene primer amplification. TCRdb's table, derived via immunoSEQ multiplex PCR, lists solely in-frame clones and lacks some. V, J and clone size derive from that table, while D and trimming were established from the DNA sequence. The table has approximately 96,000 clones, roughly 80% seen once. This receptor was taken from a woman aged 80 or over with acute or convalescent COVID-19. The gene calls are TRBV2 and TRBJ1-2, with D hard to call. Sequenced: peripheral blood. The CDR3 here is CASDNGAQYGYTF. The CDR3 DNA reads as TGTGCCAGCGACAACGGCGCCCAATATGGCTACACCTTC.